These 22 T cell receptor beta chains originate from one sample sequenced in a study of blood T cell repertoires in COVID-19. Data came from immunoSEQ multiplex PCR; TCRdb stores just in-frame clones and leaves some out. The sample has around 90,000 clones, around 88% seen once. The sample was peripheral blood. The receptors originated from a man in his fifties with COVID-19, enrolled during active disease.

The V and J genes are TRBV4-2 and TRBJ2-2; possible D gene TRBD1, 5 bases. V lost 0 bases, J lost 5 bases, and 13 bases lay in between. This CDR3 region has 16 residues. The germline V gene has CDR1 LGHNA and CDR2 YNFKEQ. CDR3 residues: CASSQDGRAVTGELFF. The CDR3 DNA is TGTGCCAGCAGCCAAGATGGCAGGGCGGTAACCGGGGAGCTGTTTTTT.

The chain is built from TRBV5-1 and TRBJ1-6, with D hard to call. Trimming cost V 4 bases and J 9 bases, with 17 bases left between them. This CDR3 comprises 15 residues. Germline V CDR1 and CDR2: SGHRS, YFSETQ. The CDR3 loop is CASSGEAAKGSPLHF. In DNA form, the CDR3 reads TGCGCCAGCAGCGGCGAAGCGGCGAAGGGTTCACCCCTCCACTTT.

The J gene is TRBJ1-4, the V gene TRBV19; weak D call: TRBD1 (5 bases). Trimming took 6 bases from V and 7 from J, leaving 15 bases between them. The CDR3 totals 14 residues. Germline V gene sequence: CDR1 LNHDA, CDR2 SQIVND (reference sequence). CDR3 sequence: CASSQWVQGEKLFF. In DNA form, the CDR3 reads TGTGCCAGTAGCCAATGGGTCCAGGGTGAAAAACTGTTTTTT.

The chain couples TRBV10-3 to TRBJ1-5, with unresolved D. Per germline, CDR1 ENHRY and CDR2 SYGVKD. Deletions cut 0 bases from V and 6 bases from J, with 9 bases between. This CDR3 region has 14 residues. The CDR3 DNA sequence: TGTGCCATCAGTGAGTCGTCCCTAAGTCAGCCCCAGCATTTT. Its protein is CAISESSLSQPQHF.

V and J are TRBV7-9 and TRBJ1-1, with D perhaps matching TRBD1 (5 bases). Germline lookup yields CDR1 SEHNR and CDR2 FQNEAQ (reference sequence). The length of the CDR3 is 16 residues. Trimming removed 5 bases from V and 1 base from J, with 17 bases in between. DNA for the CDR3: TGTGCCAGCAGCCCTACGGGAGGGGTCGGGAACACTGAAGCTTTCTTT. This translates into CASSPTGGVGNTEAFF.

CDR3 in amino acids: CASSPRGGVNEKLFF. For the CDR3, the DNA is TGTGCCAGCAGTCCCCGCGGAGGCGTTAATGAAAAACTGTTTTTT. The V gene is TRBV14, the J gene TRBJ1-4; D ambiguous. CDR3 length: 15 amino acids. Per germline, CDR1 SGHDN and CDR2 FVKESK. V lost 6 bases, J lost 4 bases, and 15 bases lay in between.

The V call is TRBV7-3, the J call TRBJ2-3, with D possibly TRBD1 on 8 matching bases. CDR3 length: 15 residues. The germline CDR1 and CDR2 sequences are SGHTA and FQGTGA. Trimming pared 6 bases from V and 3 bases from J, leaving 16 bases between. This CDR3 reads CASSPYRGGTDTQYF. The CDR3 DNA reads as TGTGCCAGCAGTCCCTACAGGGGGGGAACAGATACGCAGTATTTT.

This clone was recorded once. The gene calls are TRBV7-2 and TRBJ1-5, with TRBD1 matching 8 bases. Germline CDR1 and CDR2: SGHTA and FQGNSA. This CDR3 has 16 residues. V shed 5 bases and J 3 bases; nucleotides not matched to a gene: 9. The CDR3 DNA sequence: TGTGCCAGCAGCCTACAGACAGGGGTACACAATCAGCCCCAGCATTTT. This gives the protein CASSLQTGVHNQPQHF.

The sample holds one count of this clone. This chain connects TRBV7-9 to TRBJ1-2, with 9 positions matching TRBD1. In germline, CDR1 is SEHNR, CDR2 FQNEAQ (reference sequence). The CDR3 consists of 17 residues. After removal of 1 base from V and 0 bases from J, the junction contained 6 bases not matched to a gene. The CDR3 here is CASSLVTGGRTNYGYTF. The CDR3 DNA is TGTGCCAGCAGCTTAGTTACAGGGGGCAGGACTAACTATGGCTACACCTTC.

In DNA form, the CDR3 reads TGTGCCAGCAGCGCGAGACTAGCGGGGGGCATATCAGATACGCAGTATTTT. Its translation is CASSARLAGGISDTQYF. The V call is TRBV11-3, the J call TRBJ2-3; 13 bases map to TRBD2. The length of the CDR3 is 17 residues. Germline values: CDR1 SGHNT, CDR2 YENEEA. With V trimmed by 5 bases and J by 4 bases, 9 bases remained unmatched.

The chain combines TRBV11-2 with TRBJ2-2; no reliable D call. The CDR3 consists of 13 residues. Per germline, CDR1 SGHAT and CDR2 FQNNGV. V lost 2 bases and J 6 bases, leaving 7 bases between the germline ends. In nucleotides, the CDR3 is TGTGCCAGCAGCTTATTAAGCGCCGGGGAGCTGTTTTTT. This translates into CASSLLSAGELFF.

CDR3 nucleotide sequence: TGTGCCTGGAGGGGACAGAACACCGGGGAGCTGTTTTTT. It is translated as CAWRGQNTGELFF. The rearrangement joins TRBV30 to TRBJ2-2, with D possibly TRBD1 on 6 matching bases. Trimming removed 3 bases at V and 1 base at J, with 6 bases between. The CDR3 spans 13 residues. In germline, CDR1 is GTSNPN, CDR2 SVGIG (reference sequence). The variable domain in full, completed from reference TRBV30 and TRBJ2-2, reads SQTIHQWPATLVQPVGSPLSLECTVEGTSNPNLYWYRQAAGRGLQLLFYSVGIGQISSEVPQNLSASRPQDRQFILSSKKLLLSDSGFYLCAWRGQNTGELFFGEGSRLTVL.

V gene TRBV19 combines with J gene TRBJ1-1, with D possibly being TRBD1 (6 bases). This CDR3 is 13 amino acids long. Trimming pared 5 bases from V and 10 bases from J, leaving 17 bases between. Per germline, CDR1 LNHDA and CDR2 SQIVND (reference sequence). The CDR3 is CASSVQGYQRAFF. For the CDR3, the DNA is TGTGCCAGTAGTGTACAGGGTTATCAAAGAGCTTTCTTT.

J is TRBJ1-2 and V is TRBV28, with 7 bases lining up with TRBD1. The CDR3 has 12 residues. The V gene end was trimmed by 5 bases and the J gene end by 5 bases; junction bases not matched to a gene: 2. The germline CDR1 and CDR2 sequences are MDHEN and SYDVKM. In DNA form, the CDR3 reads TGTGCCAGCAGTGGGACAGAATATGGCTACACCTTC. Its protein product is CASSGTEYGYTF.

The gene calls are TRBV7-3 and TRBJ2-3, with 11 bases matching TRBD2. CDR3 length equals 14 residues. With V trimmed by 0 bases and J by 8 bases, 1 base remained unmatched. Germline V gene lookup returns CDR1 SGHTA and CDR2 FQGTGA. The CDR3 DNA reads as TGTGCCAGCAGCTTAACTAGCGGGGGGGCTACGCAGTATTTT. This translates into CASSLTSGGATQYF.

This chain links TRBV11-2 with TRBJ1-4; 9 bases fit TRBD1. The CDR3 is made up of 17 amino acids. Germline CDR1 reads SGHAT; CDR2 reads FQNNGV. V dropped 2 bases and J dropped 7; count of bases not matched to a gene: 11. The CDR3 DNA is TGTGCCAGCAGCTTACAGGCGAGGGGACAGGGACGTGAAAAACTGTTTTTT. It is translated as CASSLQARGQGREKLFF.

This sequence joins TRBV18 and TRBJ1-5; no definite D call. Germline V gene lookup returns CDR1 KGHSH and CDR2 LQKENI. The CDR3 runs 16 residues. V was pared by 4 bases and J by 0 bases, with 13 bases between. CDR3 region: CASSQSNRNSNQPQHF. The CDR3 nucleotides are TGTGCCAGCTCACAGTCTAATAGAAATAGCAATCAGCCCCAGCATTTT. The whole variable domain, filled in from reference TRBV18 and TRBJ1-5, reads NAGVMQNPRHLVRRRGQEARLRCSPMKGHSHVYWYRQLPEEGLKFMVYLQKENIIDESGMPKERFSAEFPKEGPSILRIQQVVRGDSAAYFCASSQSNRNSNQPQHFGDGTRLSIL.

The chain uses TRBV6-5 and TRBJ1-5, with D possibly matching TRBD1 (5 bases). Germline V gene lookup returns CDR1 MNHEY and CDR2 SVGAGI. The CDR3 runs to 16 residues. Trimming removed 4 bases at V and 7 bases at J, with 20 bases between. CDR3 amino acids: CASSSPDKPLIQPQHF. CDR3 coding DNA: TGTGCCAGCAGTTCCCCGGACAAACCCCTAATACAGCCCCAGCATTTT.

CDR3 residues: CASSLVSGSLVEKLFF. The CDR3 region has the DNA TGTGCCAGCAGCTTAGTGTCAGGGTCCCTCGTGGAAAAACTGTTTTTT. The rearrangement joins TRBV7-6 to TRBJ1-4; D perhaps matches TRBD1 (5 bases). Germline CDR1 SGHVS, CDR2 FNYEAQ. V was clipped by 1 base and J by 8 bases, with 17 bases between them. The CDR3 contains 16 residues.

V is TRBV7-8 and J is TRBJ1-2; 7 bases match TRBD1. This CDR3 has 15 residues. V was pared by 4 bases and J by 4 bases, with 9 bases of the junction left unmatched. Germline CDR1 reads SGHVS; CDR2 reads FQNEAQ. As DNA, the CDR3 is TGTGCCAGCAGCTCAGAGGGACAGCGACGCTATGGCTACACCTTC. This encodes CASSSEGQRRYGYTF.

This clone was seen just once. The rearrangement uses TRBV20-1 and TRBJ2-7; 9 positions match TRBD2. The CDR3 consists of 14 residues. The ends lost 3 bases at V and 6 bases at J; junction bases unmatched: 9. Germline lookup yields CDR1 DFQATT and CDR2 SNEGSKA (reference sequence). CDR3 nucleotides: TGCAGTGCTAGTAGGCGGGGGGGAGTGGTCGAGCAGTACTTC. Translating it yields CSASRRGGVVEQYF.

The chain employs TRBV7-2 and TRBJ2-5; D uncertain. The CDR3 totals 14 residues. Germline loops: CDR1 SGHTA, CDR2 FQGNSA. Trimming removed 4 bases from V and 7 bases from J, with 16 bases in between. The CDR3 region has the DNA TGTGCCAGCAGCTCTACCGATACGACGGGGACCCAGTACTTC. Its translation is CASSSTDTTGTQYF.